Shown below are 4 T cell receptor beta chains from a single sample sequenced in a study of shared clonotypes between healthy human individuals. The protocol was immunoSEQ multiplex PCR, while the TCRdb copy is restricted to in-frame clones and leaves out a portion. The sample includes 2 million to 3 million clones, under 95% seen only once; the top ten take more than 0.35%. The sequenced material came from naive CD4+ T cells from PBMCs. As for subset: CD45RA+ positively selected. These receptors came from a man aged 18 to 29 in good health. Some clones in this sample may be carry-over from other donors' samples.

This chain links TRBV28 with TRBJ2-6; D is undetermined. This CDR3 has 22 residues. V lost 8 bases to trimming and J lost 0 bases, with 32 bases between them. The V gene's germline CDR1 is MDHEN and CDR2 SYDVKM. Here the CDR3 DNA reads TGTGCCAGCCATCAAAGGCCCCTGGGCAGATTCGAAGACAACTCTGGGGCCAACGTCCTGACTTTC. It yields the protein CASHQRPLGRFEDNSGANVLTF. Using reference TRBV28 and TRBJ2-6 for the parts outside the CDR3, the full variable domain is DVKVTQSSRYLVKRTGEKVFLECVQDMDHENMFWYRQDPGLGLRLIYFSYDVKMKEKGDIPEGYSVSREKKERFSLILESASTNQTSMYLCASHQRPLGRFEDNSGANVLTFGAGSRLTVL.

The chain recombines TRBV5-1 with TRBJ2-1; TRBD2 aligns across 7 bases. The CDR3 contains 15 residues. The V gene's germline CDR1 is SGHRS and CDR2 YFSETQ. Germline trimming cut 4 bases from V and 8 bases from J; bases unmatched to any gene: 12. CDR3 amino acids: CASSPPGGGSDEQFF. CDR3 coding DNA: TGCGCCAGCAGCCCCCCGGGGGGAGGTTCCGATGAGCAGTTCTTC. Full variable domain (remainder filled in from reference TRBV5-1 and TRBJ2-1): KAGVTQTPRYLIKTRGQQVTLSCSPISGHRSVSWYQQTPGQGLQFLFEYFSETQRNKGNFPGRFSGRQFSNSRSEMNVSTLELGDSALYLCASSPPGGGSDEQFFGPGTRLTVL.

This clone was recorded once. The chain couples TRBV2 to TRBJ2-5; D may correspond to TRBD1 or TRBD2 (5 bases each). Trimming cost V 5 bases and J 6 bases, with 19 bases left between them. The CDR3 length is 15 residues. Per the germline V gene, CDR1 is SNHLY and CDR2 is FYNNEI. This CDR3 reads CASSTGTTGEKTQYF. Written as DNA, the CDR3 is TGTGCCAGCAGTACCGGGACCACCGGCGAGAAGACCCAGTACTTC.

The chain has TRBV6-1 and TRBJ2-7; the match to TRBD1 covers 9 bases. The germline V gene encodes CDR1 MNHNS and CDR2 SASEGT. CDR3 length: 15 amino acids. The V gene end was trimmed by 3 bases and the J gene end by 1 base; junction bases not matched to a gene: 4. The CDR3 nucleotides read TGTGCCAGCAGTGATCCCGGGACAGGGTCCTACGAGCAGTACTTC. Its translation is CASSDPGTGSYEQYF.